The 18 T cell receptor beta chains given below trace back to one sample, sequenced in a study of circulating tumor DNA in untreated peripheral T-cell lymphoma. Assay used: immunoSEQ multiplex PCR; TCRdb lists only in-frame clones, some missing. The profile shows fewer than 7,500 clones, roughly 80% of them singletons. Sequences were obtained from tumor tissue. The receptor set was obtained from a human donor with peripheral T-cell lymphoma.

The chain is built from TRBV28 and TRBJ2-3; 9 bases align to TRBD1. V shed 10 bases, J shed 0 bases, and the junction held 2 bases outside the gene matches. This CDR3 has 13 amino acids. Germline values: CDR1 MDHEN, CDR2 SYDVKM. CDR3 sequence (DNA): TGTGCCAACAGGGGGCCGAGCACAGATACGCAGTATTTT. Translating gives CANRGPSTDTQYF.

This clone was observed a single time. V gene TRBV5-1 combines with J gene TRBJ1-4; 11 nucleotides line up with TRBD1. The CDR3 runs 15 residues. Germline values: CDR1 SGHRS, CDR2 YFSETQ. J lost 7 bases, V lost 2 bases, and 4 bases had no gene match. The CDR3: CASSLQGQGGEKLFF. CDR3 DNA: TGCGCCAGCAGCTTACAGGGACAGGGGGGTGAAAAACTGTTTTTT.

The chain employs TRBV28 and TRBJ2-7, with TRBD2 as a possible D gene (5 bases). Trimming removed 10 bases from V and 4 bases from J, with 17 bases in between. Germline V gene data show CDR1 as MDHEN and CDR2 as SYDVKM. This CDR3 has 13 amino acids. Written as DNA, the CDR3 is TGTGCCACCACGGGGAACTTGGAGTACGAGCAGTACTTC. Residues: CATTGNLEYEQYF.

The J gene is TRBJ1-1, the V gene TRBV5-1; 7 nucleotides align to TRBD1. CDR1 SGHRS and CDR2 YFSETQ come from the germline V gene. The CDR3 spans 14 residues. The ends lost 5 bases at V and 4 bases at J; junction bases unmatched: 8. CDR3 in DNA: TGCGCCAGCAGGAAAGACAGGGCAGGCACTGAAGCTTTCTTT. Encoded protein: CASRKDRAGTEAFF.

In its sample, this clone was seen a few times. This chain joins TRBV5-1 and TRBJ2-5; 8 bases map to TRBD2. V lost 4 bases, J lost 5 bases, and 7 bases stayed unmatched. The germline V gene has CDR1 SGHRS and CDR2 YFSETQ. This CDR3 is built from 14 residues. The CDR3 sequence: CASSPGTSAETQYF. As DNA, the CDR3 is TGCGCCAGCAGCCCTGGGACTAGTGCCGAGACCCAGTACTTC.

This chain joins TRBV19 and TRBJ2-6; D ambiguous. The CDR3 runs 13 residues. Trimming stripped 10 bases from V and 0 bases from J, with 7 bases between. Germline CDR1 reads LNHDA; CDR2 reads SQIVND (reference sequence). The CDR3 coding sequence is TGTGCCACCCAGCCCTCTGGGGCCAACGTCCTGACTTTC. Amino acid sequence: CATQPSGANVLTF.

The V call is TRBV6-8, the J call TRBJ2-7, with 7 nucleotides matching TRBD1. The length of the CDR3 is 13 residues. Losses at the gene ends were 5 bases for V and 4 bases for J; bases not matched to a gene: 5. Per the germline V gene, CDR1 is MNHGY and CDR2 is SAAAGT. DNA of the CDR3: TGTGCCAGCAGTCGGGACAGAACATACGAGCAGTACTTC. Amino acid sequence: CASSRDRTYEQYF.

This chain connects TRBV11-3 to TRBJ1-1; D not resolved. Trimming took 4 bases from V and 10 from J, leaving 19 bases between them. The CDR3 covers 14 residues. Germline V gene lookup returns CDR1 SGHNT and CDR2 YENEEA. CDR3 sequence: CASSSTGFAAPAFF. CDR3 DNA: TGTGCCAGCAGCTCCACCGGTTTTGCGGCTCCAGCTTTCTTT.

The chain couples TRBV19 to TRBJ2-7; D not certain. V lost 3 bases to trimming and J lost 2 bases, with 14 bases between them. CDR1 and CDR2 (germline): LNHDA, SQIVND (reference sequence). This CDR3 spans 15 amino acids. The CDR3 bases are TGTGCCAGTAGTATTGACACACAACCGACCTACGAGCAGTACTTC. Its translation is CASSIDTQPTYEQYF.

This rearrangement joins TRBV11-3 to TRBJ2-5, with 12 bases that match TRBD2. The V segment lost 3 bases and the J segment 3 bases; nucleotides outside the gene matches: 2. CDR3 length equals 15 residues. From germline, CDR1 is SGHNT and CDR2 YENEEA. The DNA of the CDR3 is TGTGCCAGCAGCTTGAGACTAGCGGGGGAAGAGACCCAGTACTTC. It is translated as CASSLRLAGEETQYF.

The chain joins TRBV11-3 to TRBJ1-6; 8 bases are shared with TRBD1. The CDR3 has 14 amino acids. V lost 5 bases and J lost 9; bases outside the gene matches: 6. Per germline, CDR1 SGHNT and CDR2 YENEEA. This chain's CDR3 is CASSQDRVGSPLHF. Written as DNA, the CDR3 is TGTGCCAGCAGCCAGGACAGGGTTGGTTCACCCCTCCACTTT. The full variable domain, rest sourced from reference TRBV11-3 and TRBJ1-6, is EAGVVQSPRYKIIEKKQPVAFWCNPISGHNTLYWYLQNLGQGPELLIRYENEEAVDDSQLPKDRFSAERLKGVDSTLKIQPAELGDSAVYLCASSQDRVGSPLHFGNGTRLTVT.

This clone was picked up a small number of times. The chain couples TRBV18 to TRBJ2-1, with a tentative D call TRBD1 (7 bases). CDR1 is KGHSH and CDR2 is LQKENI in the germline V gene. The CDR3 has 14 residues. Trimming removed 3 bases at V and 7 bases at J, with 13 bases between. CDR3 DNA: TGTGCCAGCTCACCGCCGACAGGGAGGAATGAGCAGTTCTTC. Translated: CASSPPTGRNEQFF. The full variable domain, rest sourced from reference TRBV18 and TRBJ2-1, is NAGVMQNPRHLVRRRGQEARLRCSPMKGHSHVYWYRQLPEEGLKFMVYLQKENIIDESGMPKERFSAEFPKEGPSILRIQQVVRGDSAAYFCASSPPTGRNEQFFGPGTRLTVL.

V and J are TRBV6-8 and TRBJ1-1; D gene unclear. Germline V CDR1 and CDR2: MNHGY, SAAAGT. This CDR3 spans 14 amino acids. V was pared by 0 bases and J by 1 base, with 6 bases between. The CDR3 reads CASSYSMWNTEAFF. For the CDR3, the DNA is TGTGCCAGCAGTTACTCTATGTGGAACACTGAAGCTTTCTTT.

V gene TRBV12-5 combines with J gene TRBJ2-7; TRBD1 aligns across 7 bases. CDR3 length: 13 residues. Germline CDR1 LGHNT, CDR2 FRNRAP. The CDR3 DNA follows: TGTGCCAGCACCCGCCAGGGGGTCTACGAGCAGTACTTC. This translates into CASTRQGVYEQYF.

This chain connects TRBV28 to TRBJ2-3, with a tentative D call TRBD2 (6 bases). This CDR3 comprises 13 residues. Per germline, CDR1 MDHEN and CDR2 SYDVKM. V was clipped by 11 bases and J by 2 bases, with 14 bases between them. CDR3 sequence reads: CALSGVVTDTQYF. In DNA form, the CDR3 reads TGTGCCCTGTCGGGGGTGGTCACAGATACGCAGTATTTT.

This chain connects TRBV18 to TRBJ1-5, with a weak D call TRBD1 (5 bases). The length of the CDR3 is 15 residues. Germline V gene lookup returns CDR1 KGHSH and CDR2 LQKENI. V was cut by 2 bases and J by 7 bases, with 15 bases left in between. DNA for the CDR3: TGTGCCAGCTCACCAGAGGAAGACAGAAAACAGCCCCAGCATTTT. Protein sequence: CASSPEEDRKQPQHF.

CDR3: CASSLRNNSPLHF. The DNA for the CDR3 is TGTGCCAGTAGCTTGAGGAATAATTCACCCCTCCACTTT. The chain carries TRBV19 and TRBJ1-6; the D is unclear. The length of the CDR3 is 13 residues. The V gene's germline CDR1 is LNHDA and CDR2 SQIVND (reference sequence). The V gene lost 6 bases and the J gene lost 5 bases, with 8 bases spanning the gap.

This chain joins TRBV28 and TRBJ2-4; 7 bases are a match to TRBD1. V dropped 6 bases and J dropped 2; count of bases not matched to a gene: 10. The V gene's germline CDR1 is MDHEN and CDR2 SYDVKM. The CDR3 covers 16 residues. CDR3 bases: TGTGCCAGCAGCCGCACAGGGGATGTGTCCAAAAACATTCAGTACTTC. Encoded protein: CASSRTGDVSKNIQYF.